The T cell receptor (beta chain) described here comes from a study of Tregs in tolerant kidney transplant recipients. Study results and caveats: The small number of patients limits these findings pending further validation. Activated donor B cell expansion appeared to reveal the most relevant donor-specific TCRbeta repertoire.

The method was immunoSEQ multiplex PCR; TCRdb's version includes in-frame clones alone and lacks a portion of them. The table lists 90,000 or so clones, 90% to 95% of them singletons. Points on this clone: Its target is unknown.

The length of the CDR3 is 14 residues. The J segment lost 10 bases and the V segment lost 4 bases, leaving 8 bases of the junction unmatched. CDR1 and CDR2 (germline): SGHNT, YENEEA. Mixed chimerism was transient after nonmyeloablative marrow transplants from related graft donors. Unstimulated regulatory T cells (CD4+CD25+CD127-), CD4+CD25- non-regulatory cells, CD4 and CD8 cells were FACS-sorted from thawed PBMCs. The chain combines TRBV11-3 with TRBJ2-1; the match to TRBD1 covers 9 bases. This sample comprised CD4+ T cells from blood (PBMCs), obtained 12 months after the transplant. The clonotype comes from a human patient who received a combined kidney and bone marrow transplant. Some T cells may be transferred from the graft donor. DNA of the CDR3: TGTGCCAGCAGCTCCCGGACAGGGGCGGGAGAGCAGTTCTTC. Residues: CASSSRTGAGEQFF.